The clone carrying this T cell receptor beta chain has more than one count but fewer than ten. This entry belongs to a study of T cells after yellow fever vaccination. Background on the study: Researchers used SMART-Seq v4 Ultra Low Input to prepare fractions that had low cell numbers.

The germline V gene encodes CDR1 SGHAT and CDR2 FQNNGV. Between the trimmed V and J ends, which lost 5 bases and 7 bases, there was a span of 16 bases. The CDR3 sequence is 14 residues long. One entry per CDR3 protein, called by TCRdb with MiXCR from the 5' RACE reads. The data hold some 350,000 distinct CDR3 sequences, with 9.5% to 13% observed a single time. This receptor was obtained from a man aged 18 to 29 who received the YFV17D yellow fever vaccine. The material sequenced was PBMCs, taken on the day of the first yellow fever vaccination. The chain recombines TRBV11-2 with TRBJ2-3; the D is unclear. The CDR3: CASSRSLDGYTQYF. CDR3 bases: TGTGCCAGCAGCCGATCTTTAGACGGGTATACGCAGTATTTT.